The 4 T cell receptor beta chains below were found in one sample sequenced in a study of regulatory T cells in long-lasting Graves disease. Time point specified: newly diagnosed GD, antithyroid drugs for less than 3 months. Scientists built the TCR library using RNA that was extracted from PBMCs. The authors built TCR beta libraries using iRepertoire HTBI primers and Arm-PCR of CDR3 regions. TCRdb re-analysed the multiplex PCR reads in MiXCR, keeping a single row per CDR3 protein. The repertoire holds about 450,000 distinct CDR3 sequences, with about 17% as singletons. This same sample was also taken into another study, of T cells in Graves' hyperthyroidism and ophthalmopathy.

The sample here was peripheral blood mononuclear cells (PBMCs), taken at new diagnosis, from a patient treated with antithyroid drugs. Receptors originate from a woman aged 25 to 39 with Graves disease.

This clonotype was seen many times. The rearrangement links TRBV6-2 or TRBV6-3 to TRBJ2-4; perhaps TRBD1 as D (6 bases). Germline V gene lookup returns CDR1 MNHEY and CDR2 SVGEGT. This CDR3 has 16 amino acids. Trimming removed 2 bases at V and 0 bases at J, with 11 bases between. The CDR3 protein is CASSYVRGLAKNIQYF. CDR3 bases: TGTGCCAGCAGTTACGTCAGGGGCCTAGCCAAAAACATTCAGTACTTC.

This chain connects TRBV13 to TRBJ2-3; 13 bases align to TRBD2. The CDR3 is 16 residues long. J gave up 7 bases and V 5 bases, and 9 bases lay outside the gene matches. The germline CDR1 and CDR2 sequences are PRHDT and FYEKMQ (reference sequence). CDR3 region: CASSVWTSGSIYTQYF. CDR3 coding DNA: TGTGCCAGCAGCGTATGGACTAGCGGGAGTATATATACGCAGTATTTT.

For this clonotype: This may be a read error, as it is one base from a much larger clone. The chain couples TRBV30 to TRBJ1-1; unclear D gene. The CDR3 extends over 12 amino acids. Germline-derived CDR1 and CDR2 are GTSNPN and SVGIG (reference sequence). V was cut by 1 base and J by 4 bases, with 7 bases left in between. The CDR3 loop is CAWSGPATEAFF. Here the CDR3 DNA reads TGTGCCTGGAGTGGTCCCGCCACTGAAGCTTTCTTT.

This clonotype was counted at least ten times. The J gene is TRBJ1-1, the V gene TRBV20-1; no firm D call. CDR3 length: 11 residues. The V end was cut by 6 bases, the J end by 4 bases, with 9 bases between. The germline gives CDR1 DFQATT, CDR2 SNEGSKA (reference sequence). The CDR3 sequence is CSAGRFTEAFF. As DNA, the CDR3 is TGCAGTGCAGGGAGATTCACTGAAGCTTTCTTT.